This section outlines one T cell receptor beta chain sequence together with its context. Its antigen is as yet unknown. 5'RACE template switching with UMIs produced the TCR beta cDNA. Reprocessing the 5' RACE reads, TCRdb reports a single entry for every CDR3 protein and omits DNA. The sample data list fewer than 400,000 distinct CDR3 sequences. The data derive from a study of T cells expressing NK-cell markers. As for the study in general: Sorted CD3+CD56+NKG2C+, CD3+CD56+NKG2C- and CD3+CD56-NKG2C+ T-cell subsets were beta-chain profiled.

Study-level findings and limits: About six donors carried dominant NKG2C+ clonotypes that made up roughly 1.0-7.0% of their CD8+ T cells. Evidence did not settle whether expanded NKG2C+ T cell clones targeted HCMV.

The CDR3 length is 13 residues. Germline V lookup: CDR1 MDHEN, CDR2 SYDVKM. The source is a man aged 18-70 years in good health. Sequenced input: blood T cells: a sorted CD56 or NKG2C T cell subset, CD4+ or CD8+ T cells, or bulk PBMC T cells (not recorded which). The rearrangement joins TRBV28 to TRBJ2-7; the TCRdb call, TRBD2, lacks DNA for checking. The CDR3 spells CASSLMSIGREYF.